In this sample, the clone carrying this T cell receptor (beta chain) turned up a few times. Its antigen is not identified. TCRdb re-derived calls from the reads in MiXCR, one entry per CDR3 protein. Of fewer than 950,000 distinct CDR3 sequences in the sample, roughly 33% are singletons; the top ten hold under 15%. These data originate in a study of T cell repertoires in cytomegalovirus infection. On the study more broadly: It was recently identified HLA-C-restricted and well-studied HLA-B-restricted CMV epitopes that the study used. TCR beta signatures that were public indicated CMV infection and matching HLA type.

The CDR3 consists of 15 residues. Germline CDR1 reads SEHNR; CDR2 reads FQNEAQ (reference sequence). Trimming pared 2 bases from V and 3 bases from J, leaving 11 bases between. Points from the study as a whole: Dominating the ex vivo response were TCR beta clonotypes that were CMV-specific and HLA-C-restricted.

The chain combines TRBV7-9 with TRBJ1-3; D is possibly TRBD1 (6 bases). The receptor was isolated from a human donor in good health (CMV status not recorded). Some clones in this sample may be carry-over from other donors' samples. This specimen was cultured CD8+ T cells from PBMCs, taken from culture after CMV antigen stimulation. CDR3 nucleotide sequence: TGTGCCAGCAGCTTACGAGGGGGGATTGGAAACACCATATATTTT. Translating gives CASSLRGGIGNTIYF.